The rows below give T cell receptor beta chains drawn from one sample of a study of T cell responses to AZD1222 COVID-19 vaccine. Libraries were prepared by immunoSEQ multiplex PCR; TCRdb keeps only in-frame clonotypes and omits some of them. This repertoire shows approximately 100,000 clones, about 88% found once; its top ten account for around 3.5%. Sequenced here: peripheral blood, sampled on day 0 of AZD1222 vaccination. These receptors were taken from an adult in good health. Both conserved end residues are part of each CDR3. The D gene is left open where the match is weak. Some rows have no size entry. The others give once, few or many, or a class for an expanded clone.

d_gene: -; j_gene: TRBJ1-2; v_gene: TRBV19; abundance: -; CDR3aa: CASSSPGRGMGLSSYGYTF; CDR3nt: TGTGCCAGTAGTAGTCCGGGGAGAGGCATGGGTTTATCCTCCTATGGCTACACCTTC
d_gene: TRBD1; j_gene: TRBJ1-6; v_gene: TRBV19; abundance: -; CDR3aa: CASSNRDSLYSPLHF; CDR3nt: TGTGCCAGTAGTAACCGGGACAGTTTATATTCACCCCTCCACTTT
d_gene: TRBD1; j_gene: TRBJ1-4; v_gene: TRBV28; abundance: few; CDR3aa: CASSSSDLRGQIF; CDR3nt: TGTGCCAGCAGTTCCTCCGATCTCAGGGGGCAAATTTTT
d_gene: -; j_gene: TRBJ1-2; v_gene: TRBV7-2; abundance: -; CDR3aa: CASSSPGRRGGYTF; CDR3nt: TGTGCCAGCAGCTCACCGGGACGCCGGGGGGGCTACACCTTC
d_gene: TRBD1; j_gene: TRBJ1-4; v_gene: TRBV5-4; abundance: -; CDR3aa: CASSLTTGGFNEKLFF; CDR3nt: TGTGCCAGCAGCTTGACGACAGGGGGATTTAATGAAAAACTGTTTTTT
d_gene: -; j_gene: TRBJ2-7; v_gene: TRBV6-5; abundance: -; CDR3aa: CASSYSPGHTYEQYF; CDR3nt: TGTGCCAGCAGTTACTCTCCGGGACATACCTACGAGCAGTACTTC
d_gene: -; j_gene: TRBJ2-7; v_gene: TRBV2; abundance: -; CDR3aa: CASIPQVENSGEQYF; CDR3nt: TGTGCCAGCATTCCCCAAGTGGAGAATTCGGGGGAGCAGTACTTC
d_gene: -; j_gene: TRBJ1-2; v_gene: TRBV7-9; abundance: -; CDR3aa: CASSWGQIPLYGYTF; CDR3nt: TGTGCCAGCAGCTGGGGACAAATTCCACTATATGGCTACACCTTC
d_gene: -; j_gene: TRBJ2-7; v_gene: TRBV6-5; abundance: -; CDR3aa: CASRTGPSYEQYF; CDR3nt: TGTGCCAGCAGGACGGGACCCTCCTACGAGCAGTACTTC
d_gene: TRBD2; j_gene: TRBJ2-3; v_gene: TRBV9; abundance: -; CDR3aa: CASSPRPTSGGSLTDTQYF; CDR3nt: TGTGCCAGCAGCCCACGTCCGACTAGCGGGGGCAGCCTCACAGATACGCAGTATTTT
d_gene: -; j_gene: TRBJ1-5; v_gene: TRBV28; abundance: -; CDR3aa: CASSLAAPQHF; CDR3nt: TGTGCCAGCAGTTTGGCGGCTCCCCAGCATTTT
d_gene: -; j_gene: TRBJ2-5; v_gene: TRBV25-1; abundance: -; CDR3aa: CASSVAGGETQYF; CDR3nt: TGTGCCAGCAGTGTCGCGGGTGGCGAGACCCAGTACTTC
d_gene: TRBD1; j_gene: TRBJ2-4; v_gene: TRBV28; abundance: -; CDR3aa: CASSPTGTGGLAKNIQYF; CDR3nt: TGTGCCAGCAGTCCGACCGGGACAGGGGGTTTGGCCAAAAACATTCAGTACTTC
d_gene: TRBD1; j_gene: TRBJ2-2; v_gene: TRBV15; abundance: -; CDR3aa: CATSKDRAAGELFF; CDR3nt: TGTGCCACCAGCAAGGACAGGGCGGCCGGGGAGCTGTTTTTT
d_gene: -; j_gene: TRBJ2-3; v_gene: TRBV25-1; abundance: -; CDR3aa: CASSEYARAATDTQYF; CDR3nt: TGTGCCAGCAGTGAATATGCAAGGGCTGCAACAGATACGCAGTATTTT
d_gene: -; j_gene: TRBJ2-3; v_gene: TRBV4-3; abundance: few; CDR3aa: CASSQDLWGGRTDTQYF; CDR3nt: TGCGCCAGCAGCCAAGATCTGTGGGGCGGGCGCACAGATACGCAGTATTTT
d_gene: -; j_gene: TRBJ2-7; v_gene: TRBV5-5; abundance: -; CDR3aa: CASSPVALSYEQYF; CDR3nt: TGTGCCAGCAGCCCGGTGGCGCTATCCTACGAGCAGTACTTC
d_gene: -; j_gene: TRBJ1-4; v_gene: TRBV15; abundance: -; CDR3aa: CATRHRDNEKLFF; CDR3nt: TGTGCCACCCGGCACAGAGATAATGAAAAACTGTTTTTT
d_gene: -; j_gene: TRBJ1-2; v_gene: TRBV2; abundance: -; CDR3aa: CASIPPGYLDYGYTF; CDR3nt: TGTGCCAGCATCCCCCCAGGGTATCTAGACTATGGCTACACCTTC
d_gene: -; j_gene: TRBJ1-1; v_gene: TRBV11-2; abundance: once; CDR3aa: CVSILGQESSEAFF; CDR3nt: TGTGTCAGCATTCTAGGCCAGGAAAGCTCTGAAGCTTTCTTT
d_gene: -; j_gene: TRBJ1-2; v_gene: TRBV19; abundance: once; CDR3aa: CASSLRGVSGYTF; CDR3nt: TGTGCCAGTAGTCTTAGGGGAGTATCTGGCTACACCTTC
d_gene: TRBD1; j_gene: TRBJ2-1; v_gene: TRBV5-1; abundance: -; CDR3aa: CASSPDRVGEQFF; CDR3nt: TGCGCCAGCAGCCCGGACAGGGTGGGAGAGCAGTTCTTC
d_gene: -; j_gene: TRBJ1-5; v_gene: TRBV18; abundance: -; CDR3aa: CATQEGSNQPQHF; CDR3nt: TGTGCCACACAGGAGGGTAGCAATCAGCCCCAGCATTTT
d_gene: -; j_gene: TRBJ1-4; v_gene: TRBV5-1; abundance: -; CDR3aa: CASSLLGVSNEKLFF; CDR3nt: TGCGCCAGCAGCTTATTAGGGGTATCTAATGAAAAACTGTTTTTT
d_gene: -; j_gene: TRBJ1-3; v_gene: TRBV2; abundance: -; CDR3aa: CASSEEAGNTIYF; CDR3nt: TGTGCCAGCTCCGAGGAAGCTGGAAACACCATATATTTT
d_gene: -; j_gene: TRBJ1-2; v_gene: TRBV9; abundance: -; CDR3aa: CASSVETDLYGYTF; CDR3nt: TGTGCCAGCAGCGTAGAAACGGACCTCTATGGCTACACCTTC
d_gene: -; j_gene: TRBJ2-7; v_gene: TRBV5-1; abundance: -; CDR3aa: CASSWGLSYEQYF; CDR3nt: TGCGCCAGCAGCTGGGGGTTGTCCTACGAGCAGTACTTC
d_gene: TRBD1; j_gene: TRBJ2-3; v_gene: TRBV10-1; abundance: -; CDR3aa: CASSPSPGTGADTQYF; CDR3nt: TGCGCCAGCAGTCCTTCACCCGGGACAGGGGCAGATACGCAGTATTTT
d_gene: TRBD1; j_gene: TRBJ1-2; v_gene: TRBV5-4; abundance: -; CDR3aa: CASRLRGTGANYGYTF; CDR3nt: TGTGCCAGCAGATTGAGAGGGACAGGGGCTAACTATGGCTACACCTTC
d_gene: -; j_gene: TRBJ2-1; v_gene: TRBV11-3; abundance: -; CDR3aa: CASSLDHVNYNEQFF; CDR3nt: TGTGCCAGCAGCTTAGATCATGTGAATTACAATGAGCAGTTCTTC
d_gene: -; j_gene: TRBJ1-2; v_gene: TRBV5-1; abundance: -; CDR3aa: CASSRDRGYGYTF; CDR3nt: TGCGCCAGCAGCCGCGACCGCGGCTATGGCTACACCTTC
d_gene: -; j_gene: TRBJ1-1; v_gene: TRBV29-1; abundance: -; CDR3aa: CSALNTEAFF; CDR3nt: TGCAGCGCTCTGAACACTGAAGCTTTCTTT
d_gene: -; j_gene: TRBJ2-7; v_gene: TRBV3-1/TRBV3-2; abundance: once; CDR3aa: CASSEDLRISEQYF; CDR3nt: TGTGCCAGCAGCGAGGATCTGAGGATTTCCGAGCAGTACTTC
d_gene: -; j_gene: TRBJ1-5; v_gene: TRBV5-6; abundance: -; CDR3aa: CASSRRPTGASNQPQHF; CDR3nt: TGTGCCAGCAGCCGAAGGCCGACAGGAGCTAGCAATCAGCCCCAGCATTTT
d_gene: -; j_gene: TRBJ2-2; v_gene: TRBV6-6; abundance: -; CDR3aa: CASSSEPDFPLFF; CDR3nt: TGTGCCAGCAGTTCGGAACCAGATTTCCCGCTGTTTTTT
d_gene: -; j_gene: TRBJ1-2; v_gene: TRBV5-6; abundance: -; CDR3aa: CASSPGTEPYGYTF; CDR3nt: TGTGCCAGCAGCCCGGGGACGGAGCCCTATGGCTACACCTTC
d_gene: -; j_gene: TRBJ1-5; v_gene: TRBV15; abundance: -; CDR3aa: CATSRTPGSNQPQHF; CDR3nt: TGTGCCACCAGCAGGACTCCCGGTAGCAATCAGCCCCAGCATTTT
d_gene: -; j_gene: TRBJ2-1; v_gene: TRBV2; abundance: -; CDR3aa: CASSDLNNEQFF; CDR3nt: TGTGCCAGCAGTGATCTTAACAATGAGCAGTTCTTC
d_gene: -; j_gene: TRBJ1-2; v_gene: TRBV6-5; abundance: -; CDR3aa: CASSYSYAAANYGYTF; CDR3nt: TGTGCCAGCAGTTACTCGTATGCAGCAGCTAACTATGGCTACACCTTC
d_gene: -; j_gene: TRBJ2-3; v_gene: TRBV10-3; abundance: -; CDR3aa: CAISEQTVDTQYF; CDR3nt: TGTGCCATCAGTGAGCAGACAGTGGATACGCAGTATTTT
d_gene: -; j_gene: TRBJ1-2; v_gene: TRBV19; abundance: -; CDR3aa: CASSIKGYGYTF; CDR3nt: TGTGCCAGTAGTATCAAAGGGTACGGCTACACCTTC
d_gene: TRBD1; j_gene: TRBJ2-7; v_gene: TRBV7-2; abundance: -; CDR3aa: CASSLGGSGDRAGEQYF; CDR3nt: TGTGCCAGCAGCTTAGGCGGAAGTGGGGACAGGGCGGGCGAGCAGTACTTC
d_gene: -; j_gene: TRBJ2-5; v_gene: TRBV6-1; abundance: -; CDR3aa: CASSEADGTAETQYF; CDR3nt: TGTGCCAGCAGTGAAGCGGATGGGACCGCCGAGACCCAGTACTTC
d_gene: TRBD2; j_gene: TRBJ2-6; v_gene: TRBV19; abundance: -; CDR3aa: CASSPGRGVSGANVLTF; CDR3nt: TGTGCCAGTAGTCCCGGGAGGGGGGTCTCTGGAGCCAACGTCCTGACTTTC
d_gene: -; j_gene: TRBJ2-5; v_gene: TRBV6-4; abundance: -; CDR3aa: CASSDSPAGAETQYF; CDR3nt: TGTGCCAGCAGTGACTCTCCCGCAGGGGCAGAGACCCAGTACTTC
d_gene: -; j_gene: TRBJ1-1; v_gene: TRBV7-2; abundance: -; CDR3aa: CASSSPWGGNTEAFF; CDR3nt: TGTGCCAGCAGCTCCCCATGGGGGGGGAACACTGAAGCTTTCTTT
d_gene: -; j_gene: TRBJ2-5; v_gene: TRBV19; abundance: -; CDR3aa: CASSIDIGPGETQYF; CDR3nt: TGTGCCAGTAGTATAGATATCGGCCCTGGAGAGACCCAGTACTTC
d_gene: -; j_gene: TRBJ2-3; v_gene: TRBV2; abundance: few; CDR3aa: CASSDGGGSTDTQYF; CDR3nt: TGTGCCAGCAGTGATGGAGGGGGCAGCACAGATACGCAGTATTTT
d_gene: -; j_gene: TRBJ1-2; v_gene: TRBV7-9; abundance: -; CDR3aa: CASSLGRVNSDGYTF; CDR3nt: TGTGCCAGCAGCTTAGGCAGGGTCAACTCTGATGGCTACACCTTC
d_gene: -; j_gene: TRBJ1-3; v_gene: TRBV19; abundance: -; CDR3aa: CASSPRDTGNTIYF; CDR3nt: TGTGCCAGTAGTCCCCGGGACACTGGAAACACCATATATTTT
d_gene: -; j_gene: TRBJ2-7; v_gene: TRBV19; abundance: few; CDR3aa: CASSSGTHYEQYF; CDR3nt: TGTGCCAGTAGCTCCGGGACACACTACGAGCAGTACTTC